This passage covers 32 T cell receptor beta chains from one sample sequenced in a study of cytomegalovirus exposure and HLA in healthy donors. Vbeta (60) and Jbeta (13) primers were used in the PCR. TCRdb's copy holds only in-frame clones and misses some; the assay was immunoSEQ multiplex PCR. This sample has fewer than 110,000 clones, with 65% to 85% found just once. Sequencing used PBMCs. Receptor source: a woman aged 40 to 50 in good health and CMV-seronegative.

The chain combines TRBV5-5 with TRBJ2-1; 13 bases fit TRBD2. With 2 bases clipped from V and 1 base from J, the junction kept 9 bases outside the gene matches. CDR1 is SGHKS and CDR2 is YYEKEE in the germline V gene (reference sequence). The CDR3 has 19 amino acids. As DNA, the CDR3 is TGTGCCAGCAGCTTACCCCCTACTAGCGGGAGGGGGTCCTACAATGAGCAGTTCTTC. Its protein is CASSLPPTSGRGSYNEQFF.

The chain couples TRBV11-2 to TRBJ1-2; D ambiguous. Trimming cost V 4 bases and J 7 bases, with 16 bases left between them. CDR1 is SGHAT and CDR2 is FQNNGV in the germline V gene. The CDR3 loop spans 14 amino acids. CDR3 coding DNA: TGTGCCAGCAGCTCTCTCGGGGATTCTGGTGGCTACACCTTC. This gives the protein CASSSLGDSGGYTF.

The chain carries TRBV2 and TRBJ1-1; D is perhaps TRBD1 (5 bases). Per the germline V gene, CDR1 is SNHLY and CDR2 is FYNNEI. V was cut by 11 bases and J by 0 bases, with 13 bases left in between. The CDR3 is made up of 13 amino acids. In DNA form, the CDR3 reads TGTGCCGACCGACCAGGGATGAACACTGAAGCTTTCTTT. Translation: CADRPGMNTEAFF. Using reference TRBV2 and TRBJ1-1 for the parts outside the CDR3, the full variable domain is EPEVTQTPSHQVTQMGQEVILRCVPISNHLYFYWYRQILGQKVEFLVSFYNNEISEKSEIFDDQFSVERPDGSNFTLKIRSTKLEDSAMYFCADRPGMNTEAFFGQGTRLTVV.

The CDR3, as DNA: TGTGCCAGCAGCTCGCGGGAGACCCGGGGCGATGAGCAGTTCTTC. It is translated as CASSSRETRGDEQFF. This chain uses TRBV13 with TRBJ2-1; 7 nucleotides agree with TRBD2. The CDR3 loop spans 15 amino acids. Trimming at V came to 4 bases and at J to 8 bases, leaving 11 bases not matched to a gene. The germline V gene encodes CDR1 PRHDT and CDR2 FYEKMQ (reference sequence).

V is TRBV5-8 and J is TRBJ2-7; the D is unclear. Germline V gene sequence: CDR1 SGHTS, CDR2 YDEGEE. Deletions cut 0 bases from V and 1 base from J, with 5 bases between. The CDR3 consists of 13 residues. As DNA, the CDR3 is TGTGCCAGCAGCTTGGTCAGTTCCTACGAGCAGTACTTC. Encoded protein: CASSLVSSYEQYF.

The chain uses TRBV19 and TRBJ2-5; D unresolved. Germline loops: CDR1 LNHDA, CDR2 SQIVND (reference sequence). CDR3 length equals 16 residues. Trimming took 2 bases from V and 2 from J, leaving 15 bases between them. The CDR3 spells CASSIPFSLRQETQYF. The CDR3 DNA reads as TGTGCCAGTAGTATACCTTTCTCACTGAGACAAGAGACCCAGTACTTC.

Written as DNA, the CDR3 is TGTGCCAGTAGTATTCTAGGGGTACAGCCCCAGCATTTT. Translation: CASSILGVQPQHF. The chain employs TRBV19 and TRBJ1-5; maybe TRBD1 (5 bases). V was clipped by 3 bases and J by 7 bases, with 10 bases between them. Germline V gene lookup returns CDR1 LNHDA and CDR2 SQIVND (reference sequence). The CDR3 totals 13 residues.

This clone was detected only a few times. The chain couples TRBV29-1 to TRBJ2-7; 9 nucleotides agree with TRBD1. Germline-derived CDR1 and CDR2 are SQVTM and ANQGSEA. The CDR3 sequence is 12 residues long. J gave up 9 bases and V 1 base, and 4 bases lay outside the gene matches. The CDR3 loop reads CSVEGGQGGQYF. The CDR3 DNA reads TGCAGCGTTGAAGGGGGACAGGGAGGGCAGTACTTC.

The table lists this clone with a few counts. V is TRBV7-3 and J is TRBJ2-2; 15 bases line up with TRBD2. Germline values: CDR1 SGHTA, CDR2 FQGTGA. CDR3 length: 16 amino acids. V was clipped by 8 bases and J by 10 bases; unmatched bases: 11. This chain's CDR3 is CASSFSGTSGGKELFF. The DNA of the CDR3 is TGTGCCAGCTCCTTCTCCGGGACTAGCGGGGGGAAGGAGCTGTTTTTT.

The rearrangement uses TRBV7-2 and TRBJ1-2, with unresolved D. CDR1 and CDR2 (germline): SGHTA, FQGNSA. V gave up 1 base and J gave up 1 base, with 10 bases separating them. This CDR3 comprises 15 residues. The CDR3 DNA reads TGTGCCAGCAGCTTAGTACTGGGGAGTAACTATGGCTACACCTTC. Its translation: CASSLVLGSNYGYTF.

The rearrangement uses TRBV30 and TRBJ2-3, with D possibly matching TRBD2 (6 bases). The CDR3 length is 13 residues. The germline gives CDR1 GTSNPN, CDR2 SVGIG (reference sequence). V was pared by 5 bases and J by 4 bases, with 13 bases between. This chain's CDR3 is CAWRSGVSDTQYF. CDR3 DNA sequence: TGTGCCTGGCGCTCGGGGGTGTCAGATACGCAGTATTTT.

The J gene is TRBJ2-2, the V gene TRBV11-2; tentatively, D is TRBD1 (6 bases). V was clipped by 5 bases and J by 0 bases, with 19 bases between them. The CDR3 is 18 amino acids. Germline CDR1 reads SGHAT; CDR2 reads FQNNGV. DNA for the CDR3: TGTGCCAGCAGCCGACTGGGACACACCCTGACGAACACCGGGGAGCTGTTTTTT. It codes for CASSRLGHTLTNTGELFF.

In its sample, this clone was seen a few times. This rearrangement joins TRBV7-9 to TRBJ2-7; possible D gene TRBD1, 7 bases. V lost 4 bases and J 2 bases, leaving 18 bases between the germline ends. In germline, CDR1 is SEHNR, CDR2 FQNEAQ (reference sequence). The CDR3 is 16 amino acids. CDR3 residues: CASSSSLQGRTYEQYF. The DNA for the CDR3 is TGTGCCAGCAGCTCATCCTTACAGGGGAGGACCTACGAGCAGTACTTC.

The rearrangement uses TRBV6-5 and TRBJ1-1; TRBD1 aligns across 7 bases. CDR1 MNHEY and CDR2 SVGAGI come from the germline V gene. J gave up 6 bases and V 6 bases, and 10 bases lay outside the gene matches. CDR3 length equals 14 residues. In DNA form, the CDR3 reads TGTGCCAGCAGGCGCATCACAGGGGTTTCTGAAGCTTTCTTT. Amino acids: CASRRITGVSEAFF.

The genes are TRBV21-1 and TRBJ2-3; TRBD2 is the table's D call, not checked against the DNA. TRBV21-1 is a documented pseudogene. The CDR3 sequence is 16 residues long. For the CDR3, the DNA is TGTGCCAGCAGCAAAGTTCCTAGTCGGTCTACAGATACGCAGTATTTT. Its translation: CASSKVPSRSTDTQYF.

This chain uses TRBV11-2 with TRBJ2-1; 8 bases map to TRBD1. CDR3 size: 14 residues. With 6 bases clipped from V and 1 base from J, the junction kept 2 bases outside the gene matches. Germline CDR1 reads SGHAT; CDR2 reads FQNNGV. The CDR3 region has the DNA TGTGCCAGCAGAGGACAGGGATCCTACAATGAGCAGTTCTTC. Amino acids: CASRGQGSYNEQFF.

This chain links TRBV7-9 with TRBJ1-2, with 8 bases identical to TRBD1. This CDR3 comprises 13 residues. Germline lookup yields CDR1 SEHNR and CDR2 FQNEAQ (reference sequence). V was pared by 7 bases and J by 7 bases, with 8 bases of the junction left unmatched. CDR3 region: CASTPSQGAGYTF. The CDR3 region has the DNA TGTGCCAGCACCCCCTCGCAGGGGGCTGGCTACACCTTC.

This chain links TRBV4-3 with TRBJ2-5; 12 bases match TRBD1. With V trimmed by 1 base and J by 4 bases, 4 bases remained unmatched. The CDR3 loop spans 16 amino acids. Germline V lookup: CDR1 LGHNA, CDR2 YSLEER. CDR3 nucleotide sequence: TGCGCCAGCAGCCAAGCCGGGACAGGGGGCTCAGAGACCCAGTACTTC. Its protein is CASSQAGTGGSETQYF.

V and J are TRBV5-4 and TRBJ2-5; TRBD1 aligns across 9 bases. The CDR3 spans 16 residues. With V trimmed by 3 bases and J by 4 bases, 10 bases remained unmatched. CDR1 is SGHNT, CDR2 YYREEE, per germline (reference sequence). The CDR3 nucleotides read TGTGCCAGCAGCTGGGGGGGACAGGGTTATGGAGAGACCCAGTACTTC. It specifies CASSWGGQGYGETQYF.

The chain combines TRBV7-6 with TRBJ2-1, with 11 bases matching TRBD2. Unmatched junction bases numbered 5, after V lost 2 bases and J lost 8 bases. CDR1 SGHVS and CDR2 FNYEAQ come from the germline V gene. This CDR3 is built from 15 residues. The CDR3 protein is CASSLLAGGPYEQFF. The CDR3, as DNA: TGTGCCAGCAGCTTATTAGCGGGAGGGCCTTATGAGCAGTTCTTC.

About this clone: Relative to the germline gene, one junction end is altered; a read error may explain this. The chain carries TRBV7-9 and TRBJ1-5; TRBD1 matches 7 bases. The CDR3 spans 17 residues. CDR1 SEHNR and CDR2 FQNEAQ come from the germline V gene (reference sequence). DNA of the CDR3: TGTTCCAGCAGCGACCTCCGACACAGGGGACCCAATCAGCCCCAGCATTTT. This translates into CSSSDLRHRGPNQPQHF.

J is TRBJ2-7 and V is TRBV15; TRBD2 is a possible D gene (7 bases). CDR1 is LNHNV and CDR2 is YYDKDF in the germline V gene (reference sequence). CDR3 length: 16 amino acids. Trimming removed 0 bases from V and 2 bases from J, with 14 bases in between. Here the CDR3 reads CATSREIGGRPYEQYF. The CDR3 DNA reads TGTGCCACCAGCAGAGAAATCGGGGGGCGCCCCTACGAGCAGTACTTC.

This CDR3 reads CASSDIPGVYNEQFF. CDR3 nucleotide sequence: TGTGCCAGCAGTGACATACCAGGGGTGTACAATGAGCAGTTCTTC. The chain is built from TRBV6-4 and TRBJ2-1; possible D gene TRBD1, 6 bases. The CDR3 runs 15 residues. Germline lookup yields CDR1 MRHNA and CDR2 SNTAGT. The V end lost 2 bases, the J end lost 4 bases, and 12 bases lay between the germline ends.

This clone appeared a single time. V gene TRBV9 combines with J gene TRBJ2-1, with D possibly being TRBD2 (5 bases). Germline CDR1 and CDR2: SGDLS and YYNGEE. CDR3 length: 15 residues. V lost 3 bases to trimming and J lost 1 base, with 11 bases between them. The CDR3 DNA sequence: TGTGCCAGCAGCGCCACTAGTGTGTCCTACAATGAGCAGTTCTTC. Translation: CASSATSVSYNEQFF.

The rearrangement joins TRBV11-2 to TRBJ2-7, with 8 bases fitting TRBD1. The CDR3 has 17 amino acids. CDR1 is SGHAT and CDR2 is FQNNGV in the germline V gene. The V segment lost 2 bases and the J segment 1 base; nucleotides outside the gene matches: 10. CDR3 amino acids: CASSLPRQGSLSYEQYF. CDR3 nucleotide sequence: TGTGCCAGCAGCTTACCCAGACAGGGGTCCCTATCCTACGAGCAGTACTTC.

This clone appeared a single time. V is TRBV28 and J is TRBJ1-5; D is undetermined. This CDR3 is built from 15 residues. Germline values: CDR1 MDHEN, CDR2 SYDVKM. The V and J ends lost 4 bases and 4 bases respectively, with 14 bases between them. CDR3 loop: CASSSQAVGNQPQHF. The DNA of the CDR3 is TGTGCCAGCAGTTCCCAGGCAGTTGGAAATCAGCCCCAGCATTTT. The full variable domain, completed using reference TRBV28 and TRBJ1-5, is DVKVTQSSRYLVKRTGEKVFLECVQDMDHENMFWYRQDPGLGLRLIYFSYDVKMKEKGDIPEGYSVSREKKERFSLILESASTNQTSMYLCASSSQAVGNQPQHFGDGTRLSIL.

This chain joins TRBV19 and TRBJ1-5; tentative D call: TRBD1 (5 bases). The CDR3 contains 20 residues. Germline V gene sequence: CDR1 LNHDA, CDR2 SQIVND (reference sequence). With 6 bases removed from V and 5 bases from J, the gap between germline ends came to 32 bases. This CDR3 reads CASSPGGLGRRAGKHQPQHF. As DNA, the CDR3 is TGTGCCAGTAGCCCGGGGGGGTTGGGGCGCAGAGCTGGAAAGCATCAGCCCCAGCATTTT.

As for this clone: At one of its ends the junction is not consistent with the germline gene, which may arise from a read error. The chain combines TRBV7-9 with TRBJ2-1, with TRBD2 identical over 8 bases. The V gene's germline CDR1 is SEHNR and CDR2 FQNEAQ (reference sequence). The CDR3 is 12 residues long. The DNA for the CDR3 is TGTTCCAGCAGCATTAGCGGGAACGAGCTATTCTTC. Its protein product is CSSSISGNELFF.

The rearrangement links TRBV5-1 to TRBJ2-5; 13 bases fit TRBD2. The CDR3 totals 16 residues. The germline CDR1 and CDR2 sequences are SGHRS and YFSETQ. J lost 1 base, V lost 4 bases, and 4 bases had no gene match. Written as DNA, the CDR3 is TGCGCCAGCAGCCCGGGACTAGCGGGGCTCCAAGAGACCCAGTACTTC. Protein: CASSPGLAGLQETQYF.

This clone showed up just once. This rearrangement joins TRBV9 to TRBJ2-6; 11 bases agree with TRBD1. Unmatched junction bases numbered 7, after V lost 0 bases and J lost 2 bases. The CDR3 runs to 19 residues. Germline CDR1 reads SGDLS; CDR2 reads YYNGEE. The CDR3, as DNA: TGTGCCAGCAGCGTAGGCCCAGCGGACAGGGGGCCTGGGGCCAACGTCCTGACTTTC. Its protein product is CASSVGPADRGPGANVLTF.

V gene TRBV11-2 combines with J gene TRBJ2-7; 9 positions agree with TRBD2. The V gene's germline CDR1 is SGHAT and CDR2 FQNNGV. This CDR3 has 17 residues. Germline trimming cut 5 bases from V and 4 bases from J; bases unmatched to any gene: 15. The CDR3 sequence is CASSPLAGVGPGYEQYF. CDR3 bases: TGTGCCAGCAGCCCCTTAGCGGGAGTAGGGCCCGGGTACGAGCAGTACTTC.

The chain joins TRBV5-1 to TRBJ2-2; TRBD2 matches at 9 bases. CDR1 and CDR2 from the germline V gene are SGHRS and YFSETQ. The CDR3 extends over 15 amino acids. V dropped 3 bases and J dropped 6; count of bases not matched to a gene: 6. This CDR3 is CASSYSSGEAGELFF. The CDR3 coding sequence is TGCGCCAGCAGCTATTCTAGCGGGGAGGCCGGGGAGCTGTTTTTT.